One and the same sample provided the 9 T cell receptor beta chains below, sequenced in a study of T cell responses to AZD1222 COVID-19 vaccine (dated by TCRdb to the early 2020s). The sample's time point label is to be understood as: baseline before first vaccination. This specimen's treatment or condition label, per the study, means: meningococcal conjugate vaccine given as trial control. The library was obtained by the immunoSEQ multiplex PCR assay. TCRdb stores this immuneACCESS table with in-frame sequences only. Part of the clones is absent; in the studies checked, under half of the shortfall reflects unresolved V genes, and no reason is known for the rest. Across this sample there are 160,000 or so clones, with just over 90% seen only once. The top ten hold around 4% of the sample. The starting material was peripheral blood, obtained on day 0 of MenACWY control vaccination. The receptor source for this set is an adult in good health.

This chain's CDR3 is CASRPDRGSYSNQPQHF. The CDR3 DNA sequence: TGTGCCAGTCGCCCGGACAGGGGATCCTATAGCAATCAGCCCCAGCATTTT. The chain couples TRBV19 to TRBJ1-5, with 9 nucleotides matching TRBD1. CDR1 is LNHDA, CDR2 SQIVND, per germline (reference sequence). Trimming removed 8 bases from V and 0 bases from J; junction bases left unmatched: 11. The CDR3 covers 17 residues.

The chain carries TRBV3-1 (or the pseudogene TRBV3-2) and TRBJ1-1, with D maybe TRBD1 (5 bases). Germline CDR1 is LGHDT and CDR2 is YNNKEL (reference sequence). This CDR3 comprises 16 residues. V was clipped by 0 bases and J by 1 base, with 12 bases between them. The CDR3, as DNA: TGTGCCAGCAGCCAAGATCGGGGCCAGCCGAACACTGAAGCTTTCTTT. Translating it yields CASSQDRGQPNTEAFF.

This sequence joins TRBV5-6 and TRBJ1-1; D might be TRBD1 (5 bases). The CDR3 is 16 residues long. V was clipped by 6 bases and J by 0 bases, with 18 bases between them. Per germline, CDR1 SGHDT and CDR2 YYEEEE. Written as DNA, the CDR3 is TGTGCCAGCACCAGCAGGGCAGAATTCATGAACACTGAAGCTTTCTTT. It translates to CASTSRAEFMNTEAFF.

This clone came up once. V gene TRBV19 combines with J gene TRBJ1-5; TRBD1 aligns across 8 bases. The CDR3 is made up of 16 amino acids. From germline, CDR1 is LNHDA and CDR2 SQIVND (reference sequence). The junction had 6 bases not matched to a gene; V was cut back by 5 bases and J by 0 bases. In DNA, the CDR3 is TGTGCCAGTAGTCTCCCAGGGGGCGTTAGCAATCAGCCCCAGCATTTT. Encoded protein: CASSLPGGVSNQPQHF.

The chain employs TRBV18 and TRBJ2-2; TRBD1 might be the D (5 bases). Germline V gene lookup returns CDR1 KGHSH and CDR2 LQKENI. This CDR3 has 19 residues. Trimming removed 6 bases from V and 0 bases from J, with 23 bases in between. The CDR3 here is CASSPRERGKTSNTGELFF. Written as DNA, the CDR3 is TGTGCCAGCTCGCCTCGTGAAAGGGGAAAAACCTCGAACACCGGGGAGCTGTTTTTT.

This chain links TRBV19 with TRBJ2-7; possibly TRBD2 for D (6 bases). V lost 3 bases and J 9 bases, leaving 18 bases between the germline ends. CDR3 length equals 14 residues. Germline values: CDR1 LNHDA, CDR2 SQIVND (reference sequence). The CDR3 here is CASSITGALPLQYF. The DNA of the CDR3 is TGTGCCAGTAGTATTACGGGAGCTCTTCCCTTGCAGTACTTC.

J is TRBJ1-6 and V is TRBV28, with D tentatively TRBD1 (5 bases). This CDR3 region has 15 residues. Germline-derived CDR1 and CDR2 are MDHEN and SYDVKM. Trimming removed 2 bases from V and 5 bases from J, with 10 bases in between. CDR3 DNA: TGTGCCAGCAGTTTAGCAGGGCAAGATAATTCACCCCTCCACTTT. Protein sequence: CASSLAGQDNSPLHF.

The CDR3 DNA sequence: TGTGCCAGCAGTTTGGCGGGGGTGGCGGGTGGAGAGACCCAGTACTTC. Its translation: CASSLAGVAGGETQYF. V gene TRBV6-2 or TRBV6-3 combines with J gene TRBJ2-5; 7 nucleotides line up with TRBD2. The CDR3 extends over 16 amino acids. The junction had 12 bases not matched to a gene; V was cut back by 4 bases and J by 4 bases. Germline V gives CDR1 MNHEY, CDR2 SVGEGT.

The rearrangement uses TRBV18 and TRBJ1-1; TRBD1 is a possible D gene (6 bases). V was clipped by 4 bases and J by 0 bases, with 18 bases between them. Germline V gene sequence: CDR1 KGHSH, CDR2 LQKENI. This CDR3 has 17 residues. The CDR3 coding sequence is TGTGCCAGCTCACTTCGACCCGCTCAGGGGATGAACACTGAAGCTTTCTTT. It specifies CASSLRPAQGMNTEAFF.